The present entry profiles one TCR beta chain with its context. In the study's own analysis: Cell counts per sample came from amplifying reference gene primers. Method: immunoSEQ multiplex PCR; TCRdb's copy keeps in-frame clones and lacks some. Clone size and V and J calls were adopted from that table, with D and trimming inferred from the DNA. The sample shows about 120,000 clones, about 83% of them seen only once. This sample was taken from a study of blood T cell repertoires in COVID-19. Study-level background: Sites in the United States, Italy and Spain provided acute and convalescent COVID-19 samples. PBMCs, B-cell-depleted T cells, or T cells provided the cDNA or gDNA that made up the material.

This TCR came from a man aged 65 to 85 with acute or convalescent COVID-19. Sample: peripheral blood.

DNA for the CDR3: TGTGCCAGTAGTATGAAATCGGGGGTAGAGACCCAGTACTTC. This gives the protein CASSMKSGVETQYF. The chain has TRBV19 and TRBJ2-5; D is possibly TRBD2 (6 bases). The CDR3 has 14 amino acids. Germline values: CDR1 LNHDA, CDR2 SQIVND (reference sequence). V dropped 3 bases and J dropped 4 bases, with 12 bases sitting between them.